Following are 12 T cell receptor beta chains from one sample sequenced in a study of radiotherapy plus CTLA-4 blockade in lung cancer. Clones were read by immunoSEQ multiplex PCR, and TCRdb kept only the in-frame ones, dropping some. The profile shows some 96,000 clones, 80% to 90% of them singletons. The starting material was peripheral blood, obtained from a patient treated with radiotherapy plus ipilimumab. The receptors derive from a human donor with non-small cell lung cancer that progressed on radiotherapy plus ipilimumab.

V is TRBV7-2 and J is TRBJ2-1, with TRBD2 as a possible D gene (6 bases). V gave up 2 bases and J gave up 6 bases, with 11 bases separating them. Germline V gives CDR1 SGHTA, CDR2 FQGNSA. The CDR3 extends over 14 amino acids. The CDR3: CASSLSGTSNEQFF. DNA of the CDR3: TGTGCCAGCAGCTTATCCGGGACTTCCAATGAGCAGTTCTTC. Using reference TRBV7-2 and TRBJ2-1 for the parts outside the CDR3, the full variable domain is GAGVSQSPSNKVTEKGKDVELRCDPISGHTALYWYRQSLGQGLEFLIYFQGNSAPDKSGLPSDRFSAERTGGSVSTLTIQRTQQEDSAVYLCASSLSGTSNEQFFGPGTRLTVL.

The chain uses TRBV9 and TRBJ2-5; D call uncertain. V was shortened by 0 bases and J by 7 bases, with 10 bases between the two germline ends. Germline V gives CDR1 SGDLS, CDR2 YYNGEE. The CDR3 has 13 amino acids. The CDR3 sequence: CASSVDPSGTQYF. As DNA, the CDR3 is TGTGCCAGCAGCGTAGACCCCTCAGGGACCCAGTACTTC.

V usage is TRBV18 and J usage is TRBJ1-6; a weak D match, TRBD1 (5 bases). Trimming removed 1 base at V and 10 bases at J, with 23 bases between. The CDR3 is 18 residues long. Germline CDR1 reads KGHSH; CDR2 reads LQKENI. The CDR3 here is CASSPLGSPGGRESPLHF. CDR3 bases: TGTGCCAGCTCACCACTCGGATCTCCTGGTGGCAGGGAATCACCCCTCCACTTT.

V is TRBV6-6 and J is TRBJ2-7; no definite D call. Germline lookup yields CDR1 MNHNY and CDR2 SVGAGI (reference sequence). Trimming stripped 2 bases from V and 4 bases from J, with 6 bases between. The CDR3 is 12 residues long. CDR3: CASSYTSYEQYF. CDR3 nucleotides: TGTGCCAGCAGTTACACCAGTTACGAGCAGTACTTC.

As DNA, the CDR3 is TGTGCCACCAGCAGAGATCTTCGAGCGGGAAGGACAGATACGCAGTATTTT. Its protein is CATSRDLRAGRTDTQYF. The V and J genes are TRBV15 and TRBJ2-3; 7 bases map to TRBD2. The CDR3 is 17 amino acids. CDR1 LNHNV and CDR2 YYDKDF come from the germline V gene (reference sequence). J gave up 3 bases and V 0 bases, and 9 bases lay outside the gene matches. Filled out from reference TRBV15 and TRBJ2-3, the complete variable domain reads DAMVIQNPRYQVTQFGKPVTLSCSQTLNHNVMYWYQQKSSQAPKLLFHYYDKDFNNEADTPDNFQSRRPNTSFCFLDIRSPGLGDTAMYLCATSRDLRAGRTDTQYFGPGTRLTVL.

The chain is built from TRBV13 and TRBJ1-4, with D possibly TRBD1 on 6 matching bases. Germline V lookup: CDR1 PRHDT, CDR2 FYEKMQ (reference sequence). This CDR3 has 16 residues. The V gene lost 0 bases and the J gene lost 3 bases, with 11 bases spanning the gap. CDR3 region: CASSLGSAGANEKLFF. The CDR3 DNA follows: TGTGCCAGCAGCTTAGGCTCGGCAGGGGCTAATGAAAAACTGTTTTTT.

Remarks on this clone: Distinct nucleotide sequences in the sample also encode this CDR3. The chain is built from TRBV6-4 and TRBJ2-1, with TRBD2 identical over 9 bases. Germline V gives CDR1 MRHNA, CDR2 SNTAGT. The length of the CDR3 is 15 residues. With V trimmed by 4 bases and J by 2 bases, 3 bases remained unmatched. The CDR3 here is CASSAAGGTYNEQFF. CDR3 nucleotides: TGTGCCAGCAGTGCCGCGGGAGGGACCTACAATGAGCAGTTCTTC.

V usage is TRBV7-9 and J usage is TRBJ2-5; D uncertain. From germline, CDR1 is SEHNR and CDR2 FQNEAQ (reference sequence). V lost 5 bases to trimming and J lost 7 bases, with 20 bases between them. The CDR3 is 15 residues long. The DNA of the CDR3 is TGTGCCAGCAGCCCCAGGAGAACGGACCTGGGGACCCAGTACTTC. Protein: CASSPRRTDLGTQYF.

The gene calls are TRBV9 and TRBJ1-1; 8 nucleotides agree with TRBD1. The germline gives CDR1 SGDLS, CDR2 YYNGEE. The CDR3 has 13 amino acids. V trimming: 2 bases; J trimming: 7 bases; junction bases outside the gene matches: 4. CDR3 nucleotides: TGTGCCAGCAGCGTTGGACAGGGATTTGAAGCTTTCTTT. It yields the protein CASSVGQGFEAFF.

The chain employs TRBV6-1 and TRBJ1-1; D not resolved. V lost 3 bases to trimming and J lost 3 bases, with 14 bases between them. This CDR3 has 15 residues. Germline CDR1 is MNHNS and CDR2 is SASEGT. The chain's CDR3 is CASSEAFGLDTEAFF. CDR3 DNA: TGTGCCAGCAGTGAGGCATTCGGGTTGGACACTGAAGCTTTCTTT.

The J gene is TRBJ2-7, the V gene TRBV5-5, with D possibly matching TRBD1 (6 bases). Germline assignment: CDR1 SGHKS and CDR2 YYEKEE (reference sequence). This CDR3 contains 15 residues. V shed 3 bases and J shed 3 bases, with 16 bases lying between them. The DNA of the CDR3 is TGTGCCAGCAGCTCAACCGACAGGTCCCACTACGAGCAGTACTTC. Translated, it gives CASSSTDRSHYEQYF.

This chain joins TRBV28 and TRBJ2-7, with D possibly TRBD2 on 5 matching bases. CDR3 length: 11 amino acids. With 5 bases removed from V and 9 bases from J, the gap between germline ends came to 11 bases. Germline V lookup: CDR1 MDHEN, CDR2 SYDVKM. The CDR3 nucleotides read TGTGCCAGCAGTGGCGACTACTCGCAGTACTTC. Encoded protein: CASSGDYSQYF.